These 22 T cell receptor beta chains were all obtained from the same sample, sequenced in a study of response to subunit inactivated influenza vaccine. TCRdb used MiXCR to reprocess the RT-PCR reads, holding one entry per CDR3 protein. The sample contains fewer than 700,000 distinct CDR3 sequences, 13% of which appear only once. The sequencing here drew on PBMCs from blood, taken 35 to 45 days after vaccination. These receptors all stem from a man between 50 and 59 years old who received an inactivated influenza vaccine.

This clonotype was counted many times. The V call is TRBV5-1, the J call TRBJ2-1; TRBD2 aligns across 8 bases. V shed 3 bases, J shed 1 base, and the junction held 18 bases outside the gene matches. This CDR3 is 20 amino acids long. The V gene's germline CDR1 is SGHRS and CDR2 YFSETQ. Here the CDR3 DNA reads TGCGCCAGCAGCTCGCCTCATCTGAAAGCGGGAGCGTTATCCTACAATGAGCAGTTCTTC. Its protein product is CASSSPHLKAGALSYNEQFF.

CDR3 sequence (DNA): TGTGCCAGCAGGTCCGGGAACTCTGGGGCCAACGTCCTGACTTTC. It is translated as CASRSGNSGANVLTF. The chain uses TRBV12-3 or TRBV12-4 and TRBJ2-6; possibly TRBD2 for D (5 bases). There are 15 residues in the CDR3. V shed 6 bases and J shed 0 bases, with 9 bases lying between them.

The CDR3 reads CAWAGLPNEQFF. CDR3 sequence (DNA): TGTGCCTGGGCCGGACTTCCGAATGAGCAGTTCTTC. V and J are TRBV30 and TRBJ2-1, with D possibly matching TRBD2 (5 bases). CDR3 length equals 12 residues. V shed 5 bases and J shed 7 bases, with 12 bases lying between them. In germline, CDR1 is GTSNPN, CDR2 SVGIG (reference sequence).

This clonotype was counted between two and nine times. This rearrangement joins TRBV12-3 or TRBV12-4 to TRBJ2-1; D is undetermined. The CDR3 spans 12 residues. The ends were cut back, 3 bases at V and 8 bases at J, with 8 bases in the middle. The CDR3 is CASSFNWDEQFF. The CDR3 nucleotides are TGTGCCAGCAGTTTTAACTGGGATGAGCAGTTCTTC.

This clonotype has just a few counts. The CDR3 DNA reads TGTGCCAGCAGTGGCTCCGGGACAGATCTCACTGAAGCTTTCTTT. Translating gives CASSGSGTDLTEAFF. The chain has TRBV6-1 and TRBJ1-1, with 7 bases identical to TRBD1. Germline CDR1 is MNHNS and CDR2 is SASEGT. V dropped 4 bases and J dropped 4; count of bases not matched to a gene: 9. This CDR3 spans 15 amino acids.

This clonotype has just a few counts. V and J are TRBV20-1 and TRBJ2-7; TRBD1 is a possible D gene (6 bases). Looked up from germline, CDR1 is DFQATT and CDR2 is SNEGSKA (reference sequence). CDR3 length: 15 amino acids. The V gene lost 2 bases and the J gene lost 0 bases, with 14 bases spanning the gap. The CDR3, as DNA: TGCAGTGCTAGACCAGGGGTCCCGAGCTCCTACGAGCAGTACTTC. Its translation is CSARPGVPSSYEQYF.

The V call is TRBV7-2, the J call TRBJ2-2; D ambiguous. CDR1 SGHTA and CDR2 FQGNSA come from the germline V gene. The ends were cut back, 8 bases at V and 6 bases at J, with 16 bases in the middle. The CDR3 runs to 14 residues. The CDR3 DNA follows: TGTGCCAGCGCAAGGCCCCACTCGGCCGGGGAGCTGTTTTTT. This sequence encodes CASARPHSAGELFF.

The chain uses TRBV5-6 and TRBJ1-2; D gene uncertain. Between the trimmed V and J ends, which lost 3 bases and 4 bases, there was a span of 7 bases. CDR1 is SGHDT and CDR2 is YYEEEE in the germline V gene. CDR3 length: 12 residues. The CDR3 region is CASSSSPYGYTF. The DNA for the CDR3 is TGTGCCAGCAGCTCCTCCCCCTATGGCTACACCTTC.

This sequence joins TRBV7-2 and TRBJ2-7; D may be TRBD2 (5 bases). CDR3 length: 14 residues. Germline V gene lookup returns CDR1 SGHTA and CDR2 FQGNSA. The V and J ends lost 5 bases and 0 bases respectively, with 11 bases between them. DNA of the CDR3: TGTGCCAGCAGCCCCCAAAGCGGCTCCTACGAGCAGTACTTC. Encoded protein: CASSPQSGSYEQYF.

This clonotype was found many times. CDR3 nucleotides: TGCAGTGCTAGTACAAGCGGGGGGTCTCTTTCCTACGAGCAGTACTTC. Protein: CSASTSGGSLSYEQYF. This rearrangement joins TRBV20-1 to TRBJ2-7, with TRBD2 identical over 9 bases. CDR1 DFQATT and CDR2 SNEGSKA come from the germline V gene (reference sequence). The CDR3 sequence is 16 residues long. Unmatched junction bases numbered 10, after V lost 3 bases and J lost 1 base.

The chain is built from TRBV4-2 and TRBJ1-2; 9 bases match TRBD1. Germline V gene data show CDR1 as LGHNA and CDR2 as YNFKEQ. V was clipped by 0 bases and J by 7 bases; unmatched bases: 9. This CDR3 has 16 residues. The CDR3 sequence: CASSQDYTGGAGGYTF. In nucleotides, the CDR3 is TGTGCCAGCAGCCAAGATTATACAGGGGGCGCGGGTGGCTACACCTTC.

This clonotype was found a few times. The CDR3 DNA follows: TGTGCCAGCAGCTGGATGAGGACGGTAGTGGGCAATGAGCAGTTCTTC. Amino acids: CASSWMRTVVGNEQFF. The chain joins TRBV7-8 to TRBJ2-1; D is uncertain. Germline V CDR1 and CDR2: SGHVS, FQNEAQ. V lost 4 bases and J 6 bases, leaving 19 bases between the germline ends. The CDR3 totals 16 residues.

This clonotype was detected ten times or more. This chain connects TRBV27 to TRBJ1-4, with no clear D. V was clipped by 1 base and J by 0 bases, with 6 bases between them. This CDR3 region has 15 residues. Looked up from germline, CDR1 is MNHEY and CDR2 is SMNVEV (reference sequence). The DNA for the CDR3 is TGTGCCAGCAGTTTATGGGGTACAACTAATGAAAAACTGTTTTTT. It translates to CASSLWGTTNEKLFF.

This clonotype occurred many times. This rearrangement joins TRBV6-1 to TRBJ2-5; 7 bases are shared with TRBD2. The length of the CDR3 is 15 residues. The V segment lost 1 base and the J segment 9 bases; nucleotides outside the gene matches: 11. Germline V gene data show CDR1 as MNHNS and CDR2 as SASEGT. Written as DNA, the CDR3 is TGTGCCAGCAGTGAAGAATCATTGCGGGGGAGCTCCCAGTACTTC. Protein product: CASSEESLRGSSQYF.

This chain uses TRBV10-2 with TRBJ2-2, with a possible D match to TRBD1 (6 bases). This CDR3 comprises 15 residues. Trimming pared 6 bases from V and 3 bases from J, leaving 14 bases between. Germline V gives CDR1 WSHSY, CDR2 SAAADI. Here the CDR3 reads CASSQQGSDTGELFF. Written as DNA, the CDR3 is TGCGCCAGCAGCCAACAGGGTTCGGACACCGGGGAGCTGTTTTTT.

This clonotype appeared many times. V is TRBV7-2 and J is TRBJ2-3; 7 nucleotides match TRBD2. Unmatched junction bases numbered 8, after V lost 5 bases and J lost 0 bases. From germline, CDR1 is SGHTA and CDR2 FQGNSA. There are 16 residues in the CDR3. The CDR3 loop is CASSLMGGGSTDTQYF. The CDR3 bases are TGTGCCAGCAGCCTTATGGGCGGGGGTAGCACAGATACGCAGTATTTT.

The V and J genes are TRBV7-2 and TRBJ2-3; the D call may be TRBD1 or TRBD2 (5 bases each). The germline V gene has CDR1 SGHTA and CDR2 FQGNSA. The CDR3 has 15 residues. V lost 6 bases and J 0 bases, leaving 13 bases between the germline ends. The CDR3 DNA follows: TGTGCCAGCAGAGGGGCGGGTCTTAGCACAGATACGCAGTATTTT. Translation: CASRGAGLSTDTQYF.

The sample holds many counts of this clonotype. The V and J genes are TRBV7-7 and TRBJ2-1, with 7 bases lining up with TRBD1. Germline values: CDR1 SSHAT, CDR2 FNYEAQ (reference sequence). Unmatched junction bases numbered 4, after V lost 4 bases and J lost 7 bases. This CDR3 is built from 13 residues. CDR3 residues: CASSSNRGNEQFF. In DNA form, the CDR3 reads TGTGCCAGCAGCTCAAACAGGGGTAATGAGCAGTTCTTC.

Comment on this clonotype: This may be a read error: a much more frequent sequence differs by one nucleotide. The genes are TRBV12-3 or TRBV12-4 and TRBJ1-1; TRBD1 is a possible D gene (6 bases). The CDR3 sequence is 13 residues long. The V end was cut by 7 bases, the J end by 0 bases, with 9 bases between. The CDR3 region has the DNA TGTGCCAGCACCGGACAGATGAACACTGAAGCTTTCTTT. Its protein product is CASTGQMNTEAFF.

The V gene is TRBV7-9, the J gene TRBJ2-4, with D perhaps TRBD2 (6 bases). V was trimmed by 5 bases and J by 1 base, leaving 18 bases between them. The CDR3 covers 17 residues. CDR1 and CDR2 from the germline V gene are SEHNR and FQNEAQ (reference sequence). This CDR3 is CASSETGRIRAKNIQYF. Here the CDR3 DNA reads TGTGCCAGCAGCGAGACGGGGAGGATAAGGGCCAAAAACATTCAGTACTTC.

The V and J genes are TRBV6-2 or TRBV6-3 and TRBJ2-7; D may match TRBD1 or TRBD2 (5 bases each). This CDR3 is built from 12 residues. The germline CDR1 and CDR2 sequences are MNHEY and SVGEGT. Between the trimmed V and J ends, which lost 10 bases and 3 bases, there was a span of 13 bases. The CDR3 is CATAGALYEQYF. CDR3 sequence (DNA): TGTGCCACCGCCGGGGCGCTCTACGAGCAGTACTTC.

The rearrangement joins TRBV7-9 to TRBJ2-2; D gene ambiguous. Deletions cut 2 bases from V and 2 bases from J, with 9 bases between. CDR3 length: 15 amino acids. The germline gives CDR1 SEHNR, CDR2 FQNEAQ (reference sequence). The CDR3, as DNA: TGTGCCAGCAGCTTACCCTACATCAACACCGGGGAGCTGTTTTTT. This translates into CASSLPYINTGELFF.